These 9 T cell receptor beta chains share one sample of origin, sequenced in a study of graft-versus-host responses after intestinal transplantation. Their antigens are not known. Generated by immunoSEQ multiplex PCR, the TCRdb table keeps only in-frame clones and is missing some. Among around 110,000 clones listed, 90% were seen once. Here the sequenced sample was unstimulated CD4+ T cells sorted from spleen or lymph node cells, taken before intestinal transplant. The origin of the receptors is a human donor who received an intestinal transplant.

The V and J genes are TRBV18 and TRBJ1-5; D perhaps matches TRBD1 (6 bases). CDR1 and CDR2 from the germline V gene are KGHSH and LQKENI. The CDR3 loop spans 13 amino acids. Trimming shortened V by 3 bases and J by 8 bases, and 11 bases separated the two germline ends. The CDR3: CASSPGQGEPQHF. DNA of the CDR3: TGTGCCAGCTCACCGGGACAAGGAGAGCCCCAGCATTTT.

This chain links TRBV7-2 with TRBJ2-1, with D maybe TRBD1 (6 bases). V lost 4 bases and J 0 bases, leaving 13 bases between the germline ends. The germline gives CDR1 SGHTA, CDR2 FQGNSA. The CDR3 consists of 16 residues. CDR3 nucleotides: TGTGCCAGCAGCTCCACAGGGACGATCTCCTACAATGAGCAGTTCTTC. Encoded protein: CASSSTGTISYNEQFF.

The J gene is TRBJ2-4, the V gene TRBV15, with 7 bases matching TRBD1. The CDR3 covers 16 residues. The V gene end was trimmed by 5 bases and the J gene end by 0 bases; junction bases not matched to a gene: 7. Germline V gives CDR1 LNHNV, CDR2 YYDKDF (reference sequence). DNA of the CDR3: TGTGCCACCAGCGGGCAGGGACAGATAGCCAAAAACATTCAGTACTTC. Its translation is CATSGQGQIAKNIQYF.

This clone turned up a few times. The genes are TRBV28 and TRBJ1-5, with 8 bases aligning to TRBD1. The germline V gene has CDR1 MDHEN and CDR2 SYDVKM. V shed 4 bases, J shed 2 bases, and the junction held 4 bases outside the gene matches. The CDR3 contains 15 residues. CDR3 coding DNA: TGTGCCAGCAGTTCGGCAGGGGGCGGCAATCAGCCCCAGCATTTT. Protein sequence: CASSSAGGGNQPQHF.

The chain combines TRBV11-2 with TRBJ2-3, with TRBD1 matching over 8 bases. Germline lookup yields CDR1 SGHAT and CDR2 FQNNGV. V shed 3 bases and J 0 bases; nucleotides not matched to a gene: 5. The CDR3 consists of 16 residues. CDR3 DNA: TGTGCCAGCAGCTTCGGGACAGGTTCTAGCACAGATACGCAGTATTTT. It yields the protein CASSFGTGSSTDTQYF.

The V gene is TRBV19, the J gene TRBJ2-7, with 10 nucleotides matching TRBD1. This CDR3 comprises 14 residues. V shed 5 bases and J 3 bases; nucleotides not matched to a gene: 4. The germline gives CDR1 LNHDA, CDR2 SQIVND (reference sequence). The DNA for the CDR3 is TGTGCCAGTAGTCGGCGGACAGGGGGCTACGAGCAGTACTTC. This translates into CASSRRTGGYEQYF.

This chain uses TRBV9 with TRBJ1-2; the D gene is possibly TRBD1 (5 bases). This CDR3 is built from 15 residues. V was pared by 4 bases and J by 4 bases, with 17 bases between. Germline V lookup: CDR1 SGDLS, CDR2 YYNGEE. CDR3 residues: CASSLQALQPYGYTF. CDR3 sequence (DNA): TGTGCCAGCAGCCTACAGGCTCTCCAACCCTATGGCTACACCTTC. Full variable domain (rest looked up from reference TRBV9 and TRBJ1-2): DSGVTQTPKHLITATGQRVTLRCSPRSGDLSVYWYQQSLDQGLQFLIQYYNGEERAKGNILERFSAQQFPDLHSELNLSSLELGDSALYFCASSLQALQPYGYTFGSGTRLTVV.

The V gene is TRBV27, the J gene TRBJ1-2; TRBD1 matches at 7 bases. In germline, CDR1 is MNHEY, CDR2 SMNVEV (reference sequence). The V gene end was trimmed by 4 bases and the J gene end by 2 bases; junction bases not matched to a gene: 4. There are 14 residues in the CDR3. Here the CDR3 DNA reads TGTGCCAGCAGTTCTCCGGGACAGAACTATGGCTACACCTTC. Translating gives CASSSPGQNYGYTF.

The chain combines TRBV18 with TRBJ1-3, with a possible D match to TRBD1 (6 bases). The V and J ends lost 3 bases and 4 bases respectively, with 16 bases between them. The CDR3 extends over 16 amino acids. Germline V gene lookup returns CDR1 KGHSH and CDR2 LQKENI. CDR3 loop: CASSPTFAGVGNTIYF. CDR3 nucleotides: TGTGCCAGCTCACCGACCTTTGCAGGGGTAGGAAACACCATATATTTT.